This TCR beta chain emerged from a study of blood T cells in healthy people across ages. This clonotype was seen a few times. V dropped 6 bases and J dropped 9; count of bases not matched to a gene: 8. This CDR3 is 13 amino acids long. CDR1 SQVTM and CDR2 ANQGSEA come from the germline V gene. A J-beta primer mix and a sample-barcoded 5' primer were used in a second PCR of roughly 6 to 12 cycles. Every sample produced at least 2.5 million CDR3-containing paired-end reads. TCRdb itself ran the 5' RACE reads through MiXCR, one entry per CDR3 protein. In the table there are about 1.8 million distinct CDR3 sequences, around 50% of which are singletons.

Material for sequencing was blood. The source of this sequence is a woman in her 40s in good health. The V and J genes are TRBV29-1 and TRBJ2-1; 10 bases align to TRBD1. Here the CDR3 reads CSVVTGGKGEQFF. In nucleotides, the CDR3 is TGCAGCGTAGTGACAGGGGGCAAGGGTGAGCAGTTCTTC.